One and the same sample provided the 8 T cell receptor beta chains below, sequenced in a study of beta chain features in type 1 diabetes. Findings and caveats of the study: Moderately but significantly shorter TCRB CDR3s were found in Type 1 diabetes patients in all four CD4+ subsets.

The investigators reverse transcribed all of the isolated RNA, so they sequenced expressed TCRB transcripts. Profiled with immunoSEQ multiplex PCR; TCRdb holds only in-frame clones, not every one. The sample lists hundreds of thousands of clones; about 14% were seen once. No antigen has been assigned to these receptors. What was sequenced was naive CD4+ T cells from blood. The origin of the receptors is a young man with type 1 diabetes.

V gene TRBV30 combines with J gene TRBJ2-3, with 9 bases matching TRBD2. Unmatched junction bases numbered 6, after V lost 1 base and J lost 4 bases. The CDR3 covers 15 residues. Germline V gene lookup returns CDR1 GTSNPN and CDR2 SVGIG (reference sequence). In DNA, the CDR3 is TGTGCCTGGAGTGGTTCTAGCGGGGAAGCAGATACGCAGTATTTT. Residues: CAWSGSSGEADTQYF.

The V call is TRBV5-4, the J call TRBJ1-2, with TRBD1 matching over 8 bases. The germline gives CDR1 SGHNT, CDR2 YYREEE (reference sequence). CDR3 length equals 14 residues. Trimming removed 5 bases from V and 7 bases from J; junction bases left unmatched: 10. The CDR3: CASSSQGARGGYTF. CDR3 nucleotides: TGTGCCAGCAGTTCCCAGGGGGCACGGGGTGGCTACACCTTC.

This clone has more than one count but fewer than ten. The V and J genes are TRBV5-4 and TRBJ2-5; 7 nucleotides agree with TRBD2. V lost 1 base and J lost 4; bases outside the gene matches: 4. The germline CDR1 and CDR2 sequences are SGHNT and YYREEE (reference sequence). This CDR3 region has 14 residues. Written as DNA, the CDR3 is TGTGCCAGCAGCTTGAAAAGGGAGGGAGAGACCCAGTACTTC. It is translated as CASSLKREGETQYF. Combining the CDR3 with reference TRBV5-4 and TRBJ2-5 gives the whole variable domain ETGVTQSPTHLIKTRGQQVTLRCSSQSGHNTVSWYQQALGQGPQFIFQYYREEENGRGNFPPRFSGLQFPNYSSELNVNALELDDSALYLCASSLKREGETQYFGPGTRLLVL.

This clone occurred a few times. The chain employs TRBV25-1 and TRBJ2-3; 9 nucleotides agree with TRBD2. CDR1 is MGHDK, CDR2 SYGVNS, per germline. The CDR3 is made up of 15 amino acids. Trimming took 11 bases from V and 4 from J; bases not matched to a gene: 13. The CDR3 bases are TGTGCCGCCGGAGCAGCCCTAGCGGGACCAGATACGCAGTATTTT. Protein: CAAGAALAGPDTQYF.

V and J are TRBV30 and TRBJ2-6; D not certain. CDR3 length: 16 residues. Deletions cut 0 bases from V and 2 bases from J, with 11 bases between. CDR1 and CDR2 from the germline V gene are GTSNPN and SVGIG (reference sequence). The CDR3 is CAWSVFESPGANVLTF. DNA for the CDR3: TGTGCCTGGAGTGTATTCGAGAGCCCTGGGGCCAACGTCCTGACTTTC.

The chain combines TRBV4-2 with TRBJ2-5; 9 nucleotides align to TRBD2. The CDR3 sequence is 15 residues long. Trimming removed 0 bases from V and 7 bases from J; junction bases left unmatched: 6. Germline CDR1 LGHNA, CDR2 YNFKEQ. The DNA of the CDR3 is TGTGCCAGCAGCCAAGAAGGCGGGGGGGCCGGGACCCAGTACTTC. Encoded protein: CASSQEGGGAGTQYF.

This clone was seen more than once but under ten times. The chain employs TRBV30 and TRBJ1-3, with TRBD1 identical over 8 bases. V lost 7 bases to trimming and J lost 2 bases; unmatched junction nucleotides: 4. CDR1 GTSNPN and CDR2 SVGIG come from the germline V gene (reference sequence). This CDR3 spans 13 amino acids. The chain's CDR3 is CASTQGAGNTIYF. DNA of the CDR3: TGTGCCTCCACACAGGGGGCTGGAAACACCATATATTTT.

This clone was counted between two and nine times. CDR3 in DNA: TGTGCCAGCAGTAAGATGGCGAACCGGCAGTACTTC. Protein sequence: CASSKMANRQYF. This chain uses TRBV2 with TRBJ2-7; D unresolved. The germline CDR1 and CDR2 sequences are SNHLY and FYNNEI. This CDR3 region has 12 residues. Trimming pared 5 bases from V and 9 bases from J, leaving 14 bases between.